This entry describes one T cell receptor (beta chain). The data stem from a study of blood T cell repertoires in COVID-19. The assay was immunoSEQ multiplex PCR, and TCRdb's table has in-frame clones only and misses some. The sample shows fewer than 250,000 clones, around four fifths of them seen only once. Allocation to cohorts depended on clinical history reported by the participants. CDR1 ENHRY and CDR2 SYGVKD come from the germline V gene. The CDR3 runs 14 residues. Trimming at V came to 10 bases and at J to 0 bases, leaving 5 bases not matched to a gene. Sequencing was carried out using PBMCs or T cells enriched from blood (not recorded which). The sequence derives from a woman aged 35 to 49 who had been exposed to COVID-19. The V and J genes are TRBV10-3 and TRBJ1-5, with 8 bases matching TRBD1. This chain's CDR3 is CATDRDISNQPQHF. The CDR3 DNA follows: TGTGCCACGGACAGGGACATTAGCAATCAGCCCCAGCATTTT.